A single sample gave rise to the 9 T cell receptor beta chains below, sequenced in a study of T cells in Graves' hyperthyroidism and ophthalmopathy. RNA transcripts gave rise to amplified TCR beta CDR3 regions. First-round RT-PCR with HTBI primers amplified the TCR CDR3 region. TCRdb processed the multiplex PCR reads anew with MiXCR; each CDR3 protein has one entry. Counted here are over 400,000 distinct CDR3 sequences, about 20% occurring once; the ten biggest clones make up under 55%. Sequencing used blood. These receptors originate from a woman between 65 and 79 years old with Graves' ophthalmopathy.

This clonotype came up many times. This chain uses TRBV28 with TRBJ1-1, with no clear D. The V gene's germline CDR1 is MDHEN and CDR2 SYDVKM. The CDR3 loop spans 15 amino acids. V lost 7 bases, J lost 5 bases, and 20 bases lay in between. CDR3 protein: CASIPSIGELTEAFF. DNA for the CDR3: TGTGCCAGCATTCCCTCGATCGGTGAACTGACTGAAGCTTTCTTT. Looking up the rest from reference TRBV28 and TRBJ1-1 gives the full variable domain: DVKVTQSSRYLVKRTGEKVFLECVQDMDHENMFWYRQDPGLGLRLIYFSYDVKMKEKGDIPEGYSVSREKKERFSLILESASTNQTSMYLCASIPSIGELTEAFFGQGTRLTVV.

CDR3 amino acids: CASSLGTGQTYEQYF. CDR3 bases: TGTGCCAGCAGCCTTGGGACAGGTCAGACCTACGAGCAGTACTTC. This sequence joins TRBV4-2 and TRBJ2-7; 8 bases map to TRBD1. The CDR3 loop spans 15 amino acids. With V trimmed by 4 bases and J by 2 bases, 7 bases remained unmatched. Germline CDR1 reads LGHNA; CDR2 reads YNFKEQ.

The chain links TRBV20-1 to TRBJ2-5; D unclear. The CDR3 spans 12 residues. Deletions cut 6 bases from V and 5 bases from J, with 13 bases between. The germline V gene encodes CDR1 DFQATT and CDR2 SNEGSKA (reference sequence). The CDR3 nucleotides read TGCAGTGCCGACCCCGGTCGGGAGACCCAGTACTTC. Translation: CSADPGRETQYF.

The chain has TRBV2 and TRBJ2-2; unclear D gene. Germline V gives CDR1 SNHLY, CDR2 FYNNEI. V dropped 7 bases and J dropped 6 bases, with 15 bases sitting between them. This CDR3 has 14 residues. As DNA, the CDR3 is TGTGCCAGCATCCCCCAACCCAATTCCGGGGAGCTGTTTTTT. This encodes CASIPQPNSGELFF.

Many counts were recorded for this clonotype. J is TRBJ1-1 and V is TRBV10-1, with D unclear. The CDR3 is made up of 13 amino acids. V was clipped by 2 bases and J by 2 bases, with 6 bases between them. Germline CDR1 is WNHNN and CDR2 is SYGVQD (reference sequence). CDR3 protein: CASSENRNTEAFF. The CDR3 nucleotides are TGCGCCAGCAGTGAGAACAGAAACACTGAAGCTTTCTTT.

The V and J genes are TRBV18 and TRBJ2-2; 9 positions match TRBD1. Germline V CDR1 and CDR2: KGHSH, LQKENI. This CDR3 spans 16 amino acids. J was trimmed by 1 base and V by 5 bases; bases with no gene match: 5. The CDR3 DNA reads as TGTGCCAGCTCATCGGGACAGGGCGAGAACACCGGGGAGCTGTTTTTT. Its translation: CASSSGQGENTGELFF. Variable domain in full (rest from reference TRBV18 and TRBJ2-2): NAGVMQNPRHLVRRRGQEARLRCSPMKGHSHVYWYRQLPEEGLKFMVYLQKENIIDESGMPKERFSAEFPKEGPSILRIQQVVRGDSAAYFCASSSGQGENTGELFFGEGSRLTVL.

The rearrangement joins TRBV27 to TRBJ2-7; perhaps TRBD1 as D (7 bases). Trimming stripped 5 bases from V and 8 bases from J, with 22 bases between. The CDR3 consists of 15 residues. Germline V gene sequence: CDR1 MNHEY, CDR2 SMNVEV (reference sequence). CDR3 protein: CASSPGGGTATQQYF. As DNA, the CDR3 is TGTGCCAGCAGTCCCGGAGGGGGCACCGCTACGCAGCAGTACTTC.

This clonotype came up a few times. The chain carries TRBV6-2 or TRBV6-3 and TRBJ1-4; D is perhaps TRBD1 (6 bases). CDR1 and CDR2 from the germline V gene are MNHEY and SVGEGT. Trimming removed 5 bases at V and 7 bases at J, with 14 bases between. The CDR3 runs to 14 residues. This CDR3 reads CASSPGPRGEKLFF. For the CDR3, the DNA is TGTGCCAGCAGTCCCGGCCCCAGGGGTGAAAAACTGTTTTTT.

This clonotype has a handful of counts. This chain links TRBV5-1 with TRBJ1-1, with D unclear. The germline V gene encodes CDR1 SGHRS and CDR2 YFSETQ. The CDR3 totals 16 residues. The V end lost 0 bases, the J end lost 0 bases, and 12 bases lay between the germline ends. CDR3 in amino acids: CASSLEGRFMNTEAFF. The CDR3 region has the DNA TGCGCCAGCAGCTTGGAGGGCAGATTTATGAACACTGAAGCTTTCTTT.